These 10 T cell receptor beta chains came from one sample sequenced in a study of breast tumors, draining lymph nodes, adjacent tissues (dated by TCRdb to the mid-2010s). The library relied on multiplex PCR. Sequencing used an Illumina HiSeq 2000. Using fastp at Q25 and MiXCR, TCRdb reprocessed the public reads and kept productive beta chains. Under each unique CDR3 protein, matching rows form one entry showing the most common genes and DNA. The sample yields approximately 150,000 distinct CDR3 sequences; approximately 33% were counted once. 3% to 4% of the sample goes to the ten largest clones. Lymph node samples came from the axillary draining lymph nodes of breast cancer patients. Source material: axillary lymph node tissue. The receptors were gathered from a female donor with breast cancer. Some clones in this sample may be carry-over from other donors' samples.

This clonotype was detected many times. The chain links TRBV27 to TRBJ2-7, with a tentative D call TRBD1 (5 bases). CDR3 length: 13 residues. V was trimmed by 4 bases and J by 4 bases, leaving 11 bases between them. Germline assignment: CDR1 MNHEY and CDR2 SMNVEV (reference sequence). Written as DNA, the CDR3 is TGTGCCAGCAGTTCCAGGGCTAGGTACGAGCAGTACTTC. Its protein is CASSSRARYEQYF.

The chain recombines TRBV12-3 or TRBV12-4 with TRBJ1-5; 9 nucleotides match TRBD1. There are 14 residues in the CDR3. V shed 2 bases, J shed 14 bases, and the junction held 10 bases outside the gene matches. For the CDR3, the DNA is TGTGCCAGCAGTTTAAAGGGACAGGGCAGCTACGAGCATTTT. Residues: CASSLKGQGSYEHF.

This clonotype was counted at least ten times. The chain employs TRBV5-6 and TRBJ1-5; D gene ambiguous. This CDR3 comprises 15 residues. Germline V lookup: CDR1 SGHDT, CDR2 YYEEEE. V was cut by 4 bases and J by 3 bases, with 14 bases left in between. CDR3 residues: CASSQNLGLNQPQHF. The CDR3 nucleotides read TGTGCCAGCAGCCAAAACCTTGGGCTCAATCAGCCCCAGCATTTT.

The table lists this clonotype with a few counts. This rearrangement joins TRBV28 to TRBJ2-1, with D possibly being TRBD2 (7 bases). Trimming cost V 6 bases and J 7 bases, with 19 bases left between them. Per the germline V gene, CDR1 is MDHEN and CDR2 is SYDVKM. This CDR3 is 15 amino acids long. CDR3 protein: CASRLRGGVRNEQFF. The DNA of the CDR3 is TGTGCCAGCAGACTCCGAGGGGGGGTCAGGAATGAGCAGTTCTTC.

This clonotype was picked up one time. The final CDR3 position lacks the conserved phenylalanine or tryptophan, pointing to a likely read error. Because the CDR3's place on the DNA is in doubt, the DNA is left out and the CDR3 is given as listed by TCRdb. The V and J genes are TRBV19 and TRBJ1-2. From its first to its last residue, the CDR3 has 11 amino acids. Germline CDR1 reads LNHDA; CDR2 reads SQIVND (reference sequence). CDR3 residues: CASRLAGGLTV.

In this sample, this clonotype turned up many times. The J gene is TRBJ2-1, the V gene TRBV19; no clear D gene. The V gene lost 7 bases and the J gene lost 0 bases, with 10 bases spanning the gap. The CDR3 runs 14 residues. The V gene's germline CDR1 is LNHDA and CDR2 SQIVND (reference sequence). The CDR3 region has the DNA TGTGCCAGTAAGGGATCGAGCTCCTACAATGAGCAGTTCTTC. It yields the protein CASKGSSSYNEQFF.

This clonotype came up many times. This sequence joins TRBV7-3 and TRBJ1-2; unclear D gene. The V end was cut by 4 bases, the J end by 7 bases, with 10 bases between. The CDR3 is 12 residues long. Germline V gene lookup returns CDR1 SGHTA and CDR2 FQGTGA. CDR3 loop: CASSSPPGGYTF. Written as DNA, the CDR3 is TGTGCCAGCAGCTCCCCCCCGGGTGGCTACACCTTC. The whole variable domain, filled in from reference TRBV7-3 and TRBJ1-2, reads GAGVSQTPSNKVTEKGKYVELRCDPISGHTALYWYRQSLGQGPEFLIYFQGTGAADDSGLPNDRFFAVRPEGSVSTLKIQRTERGDSAVYLCASSSPPGGYTFGSGTRLTVV.

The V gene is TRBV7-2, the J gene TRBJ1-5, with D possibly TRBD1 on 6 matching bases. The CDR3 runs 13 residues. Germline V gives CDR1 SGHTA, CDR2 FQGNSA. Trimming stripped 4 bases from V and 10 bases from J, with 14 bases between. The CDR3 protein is CASSSGALTPQHF. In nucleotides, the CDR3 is TGTGCCAGCAGCTCGGGGGCTTTGACACCCCAGCATTTT.

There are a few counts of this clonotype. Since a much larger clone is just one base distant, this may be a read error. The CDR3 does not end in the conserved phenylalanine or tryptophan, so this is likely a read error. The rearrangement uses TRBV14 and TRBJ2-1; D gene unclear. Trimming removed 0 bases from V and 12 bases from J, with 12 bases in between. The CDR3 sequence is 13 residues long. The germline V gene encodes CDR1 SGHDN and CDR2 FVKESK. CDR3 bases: TGTGCCAGCAGCCAAGATTCTTTCTGGGGGCAGTTCTCC. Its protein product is CASSQDSFWGQFS.

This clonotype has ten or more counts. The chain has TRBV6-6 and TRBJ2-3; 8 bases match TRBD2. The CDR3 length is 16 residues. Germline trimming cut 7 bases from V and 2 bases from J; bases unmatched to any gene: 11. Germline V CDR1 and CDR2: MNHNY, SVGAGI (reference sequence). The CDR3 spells CASTPVGGRLTDTQYF. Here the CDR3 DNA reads TGTGCCAGCACCCCCGTGGGCGGGAGGCTCACAGATACGCAGTATTTT.